This record covers a single TCR beta chain. Germline CDR1 LGHNA, CDR2 YNFKEQ. J lost 3 bases, V lost 4 bases, and 7 bases had no gene match. This CDR3 spans 16 amino acids. Original methodology: Counts of nucleated cells, estimated from reference gene primer amplification, were obtained. Produced via immunoSEQ multiplex PCR; TCRdb's table is partial and in-frame only. V and J calls and clone size follow that table, whereas D and trimming were derived from the DNA. The sample gives 120,000 to 150,000 clones, 84% of which show up once; about 38% is in the top ten. The data originate from a study of blood T cell repertoires in COVID-19. Study at large: COVID-19 samples from acute and convalescent phases originated in the United States, Italy and Spain. The analysed material was cDNA or gDNA that came from T cells, B-cell-depleted T cells, or PBMCs.

The TCR originated in a human donor in a cohort sampled during active COVID-19. The genes are TRBV4-2 and TRBJ2-3; 10 nucleotides agree with TRBD2. Sequencing used peripheral blood. The DNA for the CDR3 is TGTGCCAGCAGCCGGGGAGCGGGGGGGCCAACAGATACGCAGTATTTT. Translated: CASSRGAGGPTDTQYF.